This TCR beta chain was identified during a study of cytomegalovirus exposure and HLA in healthy donors (dated by TCRdb to the late 2010s). In the study overall: An earlier analysis of several hundred of the donors reported roughly 270 Gb of sequence data and roughly 110 million unique TCR beta sequences from some 180 million T cells. Approximately 310 gigabases of sequencing data and approximately 93 million unique TCR sequences were included in an early release covering several hundred HLA-typed donors. Of the roughly 390 genotyped donors, around 81% fell in the genetic ancestry cluster associated with self-reported Caucasian donors. The study was designed to test whether signatures of past pathogen exposure could be identified by cataloging public T cell receptors. The study profiled the T cell repertoires of hundreds of subjects by immunosequencing and related them to cytomegalovirus serostatus. Along with the approximately 650-subject first cohort, a separate validation cohort of over a hundred different subjects was used. To predict cytomegalovirus infection status, the study combined high-throughput TCR immunosequencing, statistical association of individual TCRs with disease status, and machine learning. To study patterns of TCR occurrence, a later analysis re-analyzed previously published TCR beta repertoires from 650 to 750 donors and added high-resolution HLA genotyping. The later analysis used no new phenotypic data to find candidate immune exposures, relying instead on TCR beta sequences and their occurrence across donors. In an earlier analysis of 587 of the donors, high-throughput TCR beta sequencing was used to judge whether each TCR beta V gene segment behaved as functional or pseudogenic. Alongside the repertoire data, information on donor age, sex, ethnicity and CMV serostatus was compiled. Genome-wide SNP genotypes for about 65% of the 666 donors were used in a later genetic analysis, which treated that subset as a discovery cohort. All discovery cohort repertoires had been generated using a single sequencing platform. HLA typing covered class I and class II loci at four-digit resolution. Typing coverage varied by locus: roughly 629-640 donors for A, B, C, DRB1 and DQB1; roughly 560 for DQA1; around 610 for DPA1; more than 450 for DPB1. Roughly 5 DR-DQ haplotypes were handled as single units for association and clustering, since linkage in the cohort was strong. On average, approximately 250,000 unique TCR beta nucleotide sequences were sequenced per donor among 350 to 400 genotyped donors of the cohort, with roughly 18% of those sequences being non-productive.

General study outcomes and caveats: Most TCR sequences were observed very rarely across donors, whereas some public TCRs were present in many individuals. The classifier was reported to diagnose cytomegalovirus status with high specificity and sensitivity in both the original and validation cohorts. Because some donors lacked HLA typing at each locus, the association tests relied only on the typed subset. For the cohort, immune exposure information was limited to CMV serostatus. According to a later analysis, most CMV-associated TCR beta chains appeared to be HLA-restricted, and the HLA associations seemed to be driven largely by CMV exposure. Several of the top co-occurrence clusters appeared to be linked to parvovirus B19, influenza, CMV and Epstein-Barr virus, according to a later analysis. Roughly uniform sequencing depth across donors was assumed in presence/absence analyses, although this assumption may not hold. In vitro tests confirmed that a few of the cytomegalovirus-associated TCR beta chains recognize cytomegalovirus antigens. Because counts were too low, seventeen rarely observed V segments, including chromosome 9 orphons, were excluded from the earlier analysis of around 640 of the donors. A later genetic analysis associated a missense DCLRE1C variant with V-gene and J-gene trimming of TCR beta chains, and an independent cohort replicated the association. When HLA alleles, especially DR and DQ, strongly co-occurred, attributing TCR associations to individual alleles was difficult. A further reported finding was that TCR beta sequences accurately predicted the HLA-A and HLA-B alleles for most subjects in the first cohort. A total of 164 TCR beta chains were listed by the study as associated with cytomegalovirus. Compared with the approximately 720-donor mean, donors in an Asian-associated ancestry cluster had fewer N-insertions in productive TCRs, according to a later genetic analysis. Only TCR beta chains were sequenced in this cohort, and the absence of alpha or paired-chain data limited detectable features. Linkage disequilibrium might explain the correlated functional status among segregating V segments, but an unknown experimental factor could not be excluded. In a later analysis, HLA-associated TCR beta chains showed more clonal expansion and lower generation probabilities than non-associated chains that were equally common. The 87-base-pair reads could not distinguish some IMGT-functional V segments, including TRBV6-2 and TRBV6-3, so those segments were excluded. At a false discovery rate of 0.05, a later analysis linked 16,951 TCR beta sequences to specific HLA alleles. A cluster of highly shared sequence variants was judged likely to represent a technical artifact of the sequencing pipeline. In a later analysis, TCR association rates were found to vary across HLA loci, with the most associated TCRs seen for DRB1 alleles and the fewest for HLA-C alleles. The authors suggested that the approach could potentially be extended to other disease states and immunological phenotypes. In an earlier analysis of some 550 of the donors, most TCR beta V segments were observed in productive rearrangements about 87% or about 30% of the time, broadly matching IMGT annotations.

This clone was seen once. Its antigen is not yet known. Base qualities were left out, and no much larger clone turns up one base away. The method was the immunoSEQ multiplex PCR assay. For the multiplex PCR, a mixture combining 60 forward primers for TCR Vbeta segments and 13 reverse primers for TCR Jbeta segments was used. Amplification of the CDR3 region of rearranged TCR beta genes was performed with a multiplex PCR assay on genomic DNA. On the Illumina HiSeq System, the amplified TCR beta libraries were sequenced as 87-base-pair reads. As for the authors' bioinformatics: In a later analysis, some 80 million unique TCR beta chains were counted across the approximately 620 repertoires, and roughly 10 million of these chains were shared by at least two donors. A nearest-neighbor algorithm error-corrected the raw reads and collapsed the reads into unique sequences, merging closely related sequences to remove PCR and sequencing errors. To assign V, D and J gene segments, CDR3 sequences were aligned to IMGT reference sequences. For a sequence to be retained, a match of at least six nucleotides was required to both a V gene segment and a J gene segment. A rearrangement counted as productive if the CDR3 had no stop codons and remained in frame with V and J, and every other rearrangement counted as non-productive. Following IMGT convention, CDR3 was defined as the stretch from the second conserved V-encoded cysteine to the conserved J-encoded phenylalanine. In an earlier analysis of approximately 590 of the donors, sequences lacking an unambiguous match to a single V gene segment were excluded. In an earlier analysis of 587 of the donors, a V segment was called functional when productive rearrangements were above 56.7%, and segregating when the standard deviation between donors exceeded 5%. To diagnose cytomegalovirus status from the catalog of TCR beta chain sequences, a statistical classification framework was built. In a later analysis, V and J genes were assigned by comparing TCR nucleotide sequences against IMGT/GENE-DB human TR gene sequences. Using the TCRdist pipeline, a later analysis assigned CDR3 sequences along with most-parsimonious VDJ recombination scenarios. In a later analysis, every TCR beta chain was defined by the combination of its CDR3 amino acid sequence and its V-gene family, and reads without a unique V-gene family were dropped. A later analysis removed several hundred highly shared, low-generation-probability nucleotide sequences to deal with suspected cross-contamination and a sequencing artifact. In a later analysis, a clonal expansion index for each public chain was calculated from normalized within-repertoire ranks of inferred template counts. A later analysis computed generation probabilities with a VDJ recombination model fitted to out-of-frame rearrangements, and checked the results against IGoR. In a later analysis, TCR-TCR, TCR-HLA and TCR-CMV co-occurrence was scored with hypergeometric tests, and a repertoire-size bias correction was applied to TCR pairs. False discovery rates were estimated in a later analysis by permuting HLA or CMV assignments 20 times. In a later analysis, co-occurring TCRs were grouped using DBSCAN, with TCRdist sequence similarity added in when clustering inside HLA-allele-positive subsets. Repertoires with fewer than 30,000 or more than 120,000 public chains were left out of co-occurrence clustering, as were four to six repertoires with anomalous nucleotide sharing. TCRdb re-hosts the immuneACCESS table, in-frame sequences only. Its copies lack some clones; in the studies checked, an unresolved V gene accounts for under half of them, and the cause for the rest is not known. For V, J and clone size, that table is used; D and trimming come from the DNA. The sample table records 130,000 or so clones; 77% of these occur just once. The top ten clones comprise 0.94% of the sample.

V trim: 2 bases; J trim: 8 bases; unmatched bases: 6. Including the terminal cysteine and phenylalanine, the CDR3 comprises 14 residues. Only the CDR3 DNA is retained, 42 bases long and in frame from the first base. The germline V gene provides CDR1 MNHNS and CDR2 SASEGT. The cohort comprised several hundred healthy bone marrow donors. At the time of sampling, all cohort members were nominally healthy, though unrecorded immune exposures were likely present. The donor tested CMV seronegative and was one of the 352 seronegative cohort members. A peripheral blood sample was provided by each donor, and peripheral blood mononuclear cells were used for TCR beta sequencing. The Qiagen DNeasy Blood Extraction Kit was used to extract genomic DNA from the blood cell samples.

Sequenced material: PBMCs. The rearranged chain carries TRBV6-1 and TRBJ2-1, with 7 middle bases fitting TRBD2. The receptor was derived from a woman in her fifties or sixties in good health and CMV-seronegative. The encoded CDR3 is CASSEWEGTHEQFF. In nucleotides, the sequence is TGTGCCAGCAGTGAATGGGAGGGGACCCATGAGCAGTTCTTC.